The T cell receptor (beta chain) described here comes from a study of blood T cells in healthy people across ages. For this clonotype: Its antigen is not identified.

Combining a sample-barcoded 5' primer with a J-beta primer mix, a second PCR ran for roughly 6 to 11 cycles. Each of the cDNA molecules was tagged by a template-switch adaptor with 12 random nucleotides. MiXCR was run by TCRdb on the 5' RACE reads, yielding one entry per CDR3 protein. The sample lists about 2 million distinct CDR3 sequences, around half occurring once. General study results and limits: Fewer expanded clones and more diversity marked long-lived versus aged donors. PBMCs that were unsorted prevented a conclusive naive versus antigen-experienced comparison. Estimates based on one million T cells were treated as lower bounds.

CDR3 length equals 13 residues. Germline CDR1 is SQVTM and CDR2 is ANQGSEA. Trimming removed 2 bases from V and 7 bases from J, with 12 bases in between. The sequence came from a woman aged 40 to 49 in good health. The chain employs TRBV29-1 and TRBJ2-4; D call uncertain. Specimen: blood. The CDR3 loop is CSVEPFQANIQYF. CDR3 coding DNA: TGCAGCGTTGAACCTTTTCAAGCCAACATTCAGTACTTC.